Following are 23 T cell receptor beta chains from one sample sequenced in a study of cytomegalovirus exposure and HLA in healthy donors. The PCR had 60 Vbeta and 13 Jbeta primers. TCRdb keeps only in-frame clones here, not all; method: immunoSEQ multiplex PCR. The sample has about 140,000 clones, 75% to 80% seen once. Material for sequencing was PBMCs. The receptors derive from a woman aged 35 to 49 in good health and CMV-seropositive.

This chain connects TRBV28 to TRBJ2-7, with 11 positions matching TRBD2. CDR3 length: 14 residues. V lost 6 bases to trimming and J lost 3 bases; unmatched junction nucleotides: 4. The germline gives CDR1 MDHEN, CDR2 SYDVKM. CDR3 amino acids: CASRGGTSGYEQYF. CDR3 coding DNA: TGTGCCAGCAGAGGAGGGACTAGCGGCTACGAGCAGTACTTC.

CDR3 nucleotides: TGTGCCAGCAGCTGGGGGGGCTTCAGCAATCAGCCCCAGCATTTT. This encodes CASSWGGFSNQPQHF. The genes are TRBV27 and TRBJ1-5; a possible D gene is TRBD1 (6 bases). V lost 6 bases, J lost 1 base, and 13 bases lay in between. The germline CDR1 and CDR2 sequences are MNHEY and SMNVEV (reference sequence). There are 15 residues in the CDR3.

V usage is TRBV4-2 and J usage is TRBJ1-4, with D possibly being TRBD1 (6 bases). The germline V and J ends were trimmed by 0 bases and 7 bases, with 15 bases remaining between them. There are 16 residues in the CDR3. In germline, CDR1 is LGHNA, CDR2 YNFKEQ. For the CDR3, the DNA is TGTGCCAGCAGCCAAGATCTCAGGGGAATCAGTGAAAAACTGTTTTTT. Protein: CASSQDLRGISEKLFF.

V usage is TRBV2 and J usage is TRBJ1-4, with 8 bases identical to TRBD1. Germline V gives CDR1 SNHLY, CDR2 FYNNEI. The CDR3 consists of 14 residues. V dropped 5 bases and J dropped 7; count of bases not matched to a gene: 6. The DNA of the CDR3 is TGTGCCAGCAGTCTGACAGGGGCTGGTGAAAAACTGTTTTTT. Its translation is CASSLTGAGEKLFF.

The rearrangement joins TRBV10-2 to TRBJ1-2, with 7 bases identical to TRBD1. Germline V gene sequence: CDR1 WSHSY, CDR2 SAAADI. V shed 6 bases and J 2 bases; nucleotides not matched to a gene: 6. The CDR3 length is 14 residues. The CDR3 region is CASRASGQNYGYTF. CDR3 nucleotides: TGCGCCAGCAGAGCCTCGGGACAGAACTATGGCTACACCTTC.

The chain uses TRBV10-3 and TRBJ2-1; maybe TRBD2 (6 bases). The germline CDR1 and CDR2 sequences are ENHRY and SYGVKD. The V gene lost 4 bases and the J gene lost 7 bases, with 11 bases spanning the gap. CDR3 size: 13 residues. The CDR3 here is CAISARTMNEQFF. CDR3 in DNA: TGTGCCATCAGTGCCCGGACTATGAATGAGCAGTTCTTC.

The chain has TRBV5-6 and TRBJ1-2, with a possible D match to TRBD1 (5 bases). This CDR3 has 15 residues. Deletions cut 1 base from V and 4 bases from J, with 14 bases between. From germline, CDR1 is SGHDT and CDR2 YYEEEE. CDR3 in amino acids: CASSLSGGDVYGYTF. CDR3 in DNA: TGTGCCAGCAGCTTGAGTGGGGGGGACGTCTATGGCTACACCTTC.

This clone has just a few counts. This CDR3 is CASSRAGTGLEQYF. In DNA form, the CDR3 reads TGTGCCAGCAGCCGAGCCGGGACAGGGCTCGAGCAGTACTTC. This chain links TRBV7-9 with TRBJ2-7; 9 bases match TRBD1. This CDR3 spans 14 amino acids. The junction had 8 bases not matched to a gene; V was cut back by 5 bases and J by 6 bases. Germline values: CDR1 SEHNR, CDR2 FQNEAQ (reference sequence).

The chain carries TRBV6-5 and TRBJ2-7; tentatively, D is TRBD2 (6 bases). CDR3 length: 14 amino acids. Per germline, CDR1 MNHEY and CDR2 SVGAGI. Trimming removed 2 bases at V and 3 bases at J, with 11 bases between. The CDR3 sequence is CASSYGGYDYEQYF. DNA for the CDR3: TGTGCCAGCAGTTACGGGGGGTACGACTACGAGCAGTACTTC.

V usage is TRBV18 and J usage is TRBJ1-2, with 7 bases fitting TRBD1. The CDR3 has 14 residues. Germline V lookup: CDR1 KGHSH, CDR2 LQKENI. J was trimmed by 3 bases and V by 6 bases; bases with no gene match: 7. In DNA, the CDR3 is TGTGCCAGCTCCGAAACCGGGACAGACTATGGCTACACCTTC. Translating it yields CASSETGTDYGYTF.

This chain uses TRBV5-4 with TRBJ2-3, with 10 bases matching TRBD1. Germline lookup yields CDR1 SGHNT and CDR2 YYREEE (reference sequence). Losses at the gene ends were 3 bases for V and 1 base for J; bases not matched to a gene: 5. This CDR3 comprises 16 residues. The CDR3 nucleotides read TGTGCCAGCAGCTCGACAGGGGGCGGCGGCACAGATACGCAGTATTTT. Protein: CASSSTGGGGTDTQYF.

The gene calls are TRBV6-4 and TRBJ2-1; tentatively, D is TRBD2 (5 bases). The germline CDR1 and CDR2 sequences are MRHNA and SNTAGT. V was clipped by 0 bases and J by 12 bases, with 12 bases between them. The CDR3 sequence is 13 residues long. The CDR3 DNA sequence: TGTGCCAGCAGTGACTCGAGTCTCACTAGGCAGTTCTTC. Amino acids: CASSDSSLTRQFF.

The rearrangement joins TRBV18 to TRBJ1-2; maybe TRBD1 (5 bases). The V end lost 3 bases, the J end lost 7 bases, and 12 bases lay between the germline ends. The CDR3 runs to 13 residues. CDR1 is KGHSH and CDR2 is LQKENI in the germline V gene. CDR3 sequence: CASSPGGYGGYTF. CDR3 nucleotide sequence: TGTGCCAGCTCACCGGGGGGATACGGTGGCTACACCTTC.

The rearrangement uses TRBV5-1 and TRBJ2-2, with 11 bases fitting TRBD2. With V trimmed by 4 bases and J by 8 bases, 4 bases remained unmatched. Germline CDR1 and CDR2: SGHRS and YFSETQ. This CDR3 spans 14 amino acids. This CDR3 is CASSTLAGAGELFF. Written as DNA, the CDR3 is TGCGCCAGCAGCACACTAGCGGGAGCTGGGGAGCTGTTTTTT.

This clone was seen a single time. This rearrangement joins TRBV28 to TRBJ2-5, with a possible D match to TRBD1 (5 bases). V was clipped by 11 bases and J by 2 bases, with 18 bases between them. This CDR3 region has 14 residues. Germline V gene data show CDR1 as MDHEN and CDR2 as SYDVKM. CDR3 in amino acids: CAASVAGLQETQYF. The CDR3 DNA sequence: TGTGCCGCCTCCGTGGCAGGGCTGCAAGAGACCCAGTACTTC.

The CDR3 DNA sequence: TGTGCCAGTAGTATCGTAATACTCAGCGGGTATGGCTACACCTTC. This sequence encodes CASSIVILSGYGYTF. The rearrangement joins TRBV19 to TRBJ1-2; D is uncertain. This CDR3 is built from 15 residues. V was cut by 3 bases and J by 5 bases, with 16 bases left in between. From germline, CDR1 is LNHDA and CDR2 SQIVND (reference sequence).

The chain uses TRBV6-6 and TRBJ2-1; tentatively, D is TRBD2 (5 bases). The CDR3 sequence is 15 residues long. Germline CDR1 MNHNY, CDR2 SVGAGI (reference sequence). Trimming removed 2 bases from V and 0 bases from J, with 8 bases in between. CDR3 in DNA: TGTGCCAGCAGTTACGGACTCCCCTCCTACAATGAGCAGTTCTTC. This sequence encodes CASSYGLPSYNEQFF.

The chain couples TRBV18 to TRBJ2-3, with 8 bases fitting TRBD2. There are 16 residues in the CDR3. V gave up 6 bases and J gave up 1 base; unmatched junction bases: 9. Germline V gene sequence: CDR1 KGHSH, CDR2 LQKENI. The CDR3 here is CASSSSGGGGTDTQYF. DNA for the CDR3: TGTGCCAGCTCCTCCTCCGGGGGGGGTGGCACAGATACGCAGTATTTT.

As DNA, the CDR3 is TGCGCCAGCAAAGGACAGGGTGGTGATGGCTACACCTTC. Amino acid sequence: CASKGQGGDGYTF. The V gene is TRBV4-1, the J gene TRBJ1-2; TRBD1 matches at 8 bases. Trimming removed 7 bases from V and 6 bases from J; junction bases left unmatched: 7. The CDR3 loop spans 13 amino acids. Germline CDR1 reads MGHRA; CDR2 reads YSYEKL.

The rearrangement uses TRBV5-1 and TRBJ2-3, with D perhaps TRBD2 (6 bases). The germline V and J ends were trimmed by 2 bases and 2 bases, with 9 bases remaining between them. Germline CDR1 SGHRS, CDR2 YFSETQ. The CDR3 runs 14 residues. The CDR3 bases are TGCGCCAGCAGCTTAGTGGACTACACAGATACGCAGTATTTT. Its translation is CASSLVDYTDTQYF.

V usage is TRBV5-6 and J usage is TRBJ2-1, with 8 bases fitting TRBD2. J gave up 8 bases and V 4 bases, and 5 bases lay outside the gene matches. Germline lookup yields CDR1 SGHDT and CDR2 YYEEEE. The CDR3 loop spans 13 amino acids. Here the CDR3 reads CASSLGLADEQFF. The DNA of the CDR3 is TGTGCCAGCAGCCTTGGACTAGCTGATGAGCAGTTCTTC. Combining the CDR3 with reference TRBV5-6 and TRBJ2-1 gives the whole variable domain DAGVTQSPTHLIKTRGQQVTLRCSPKSGHDTVSWYQQALGQGPQFIFQYYEEEERQRGNFPDRFSGHQFPNYSSELNVNALLLGDSALYLCASSLGLADEQFFGPGTRLTVL.

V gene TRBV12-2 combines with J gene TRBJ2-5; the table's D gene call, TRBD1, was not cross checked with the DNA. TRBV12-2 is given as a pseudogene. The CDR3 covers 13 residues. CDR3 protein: CASRLTGPGTQYF. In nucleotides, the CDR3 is TGTGCAAGTCGCCTCACAGGGCCGGGGACCCAGTACTTC.

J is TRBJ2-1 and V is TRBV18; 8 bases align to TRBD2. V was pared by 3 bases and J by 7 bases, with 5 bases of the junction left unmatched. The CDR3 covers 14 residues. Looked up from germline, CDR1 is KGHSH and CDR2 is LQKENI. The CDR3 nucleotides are TGTGCCAGCTCACCGGGACTAGTGGAAAATGAGCAGTTCTTC. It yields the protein CASSPGLVENEQFF.